This T cell receptor (beta chain) was sequenced in a study of T cell clonality in common variable immunodeficiency (dated by TCRdb to about 2015). On the study overall, not on this receptor specifically: Fewer deletions and N-nucleotide insertions were reportedly observed in CVID TCRbeta sequences, and highly modified clones with 13 or more V deletions were reportedly absent from CVID TCRbeta sequences. Healthy controls shared more TCRbeta clones with each other than CVID subjects shared among themselves (p < 0.0001). TCRbeta clonality was higher in CVID subjects than in healthy controls (t-test p = 0.018), and the increase was most characteristic of about a third of subjects. Correlations of repertoire features with clinical complications were constrained by heterogeneity among patients within the CVID cohort. Even though DNA input was the same, control samples had an average of around 75,000 unique sequences each, compared with some 32,000 in CVID samples. It was noted by the authors that sequencing of the repertoires of T cell subpopulations would be needed to clarify the cause of the increased clonality in CVID.

The germline V gene (reference sequence) provides CDR1 PRHDT and CDR2 FYEKMQ. The CDR3 contains 14 residues, cysteine and phenylalanine counted. The DNA shown is the part of the CDR3 that was read: 33 bases, in frame from base 1. V is cut by 3 bases and J by 1 base, and the space between the germline ends is 9 bases. This clone showed up just a few times. Its antigen is not yet known. The CDR3 goes on 3 residues after the read ends, and that part is filled in from the germline J gene. Diagnosis of CVID followed standard criteria, namely serum IgG, IgA and/or IgM below the normal range together with specific antibody deficiency. A total of 44 subjects (roughly 15 female and roughly 30 male; age range about 9 to 64 years, mean age 40) were included in the CVID group. Most CVID patients and most healthy controls were of Caucasian heritage. At the time of study participation, every CVID subject had been on replacement immunoglobulin therapy for one year or longer. At the time of blood collection, no CVID subject was ill or was being treated with immunomodulatory or immunosuppressive medication. Heparinized peripheral whole blood samples of about 4.5 to 8 ml were collected from each donor. Genomic DNA from adults with common variable immune deficiency (CVID) and from healthy adult controls was used for sequencing of TCRbeta CDR3 repertoires. Diluted blood was density-centrifuged over Hypaque 1077 or Ficoll-Paque to isolate peripheral blood mononuclear cells. Genomic DNA was obtained from unsorted mononuclear cells through either Qiagen column purification or a centrifugation-based method.

Equivalent amounts of genomic DNA from CVID and control samples were used as sequencing input. For every sample, a 60 bp segment covering the rearranged TCRbeta CDR3 region was amplified and then sequenced. TCRbeta amplification used the immunoSEQ assay, a bias-corrected multiplex PCR with high-throughput sequencing. As for the original processing: Every unique nucleotide sequence counted as a clone and was annotated with V, D and J genes, copy number and frequency. Sequences were labeled productive if in frame, and non-productive if out of frame or containing stop codons. As previously described, clonality was computed from Shannon's entropy. The predicted amino acid sequences of productive clones were used to derive the mean CDR3 Kyte-Doolittle hydropathy. The R hclust function was used to hierarchically cluster scaled V gene usage with Manhattan distance and complete linkage. Sharing of clones by CDR3 amino acid sequence was evaluated through resampling of 12 repertoires per group over 100 rounds. The repertoires were searched for some 70 published EBV-specific TCRbeta sequences and almost 250 published CMV-specific TCRbeta sequences. After two CVID samples that produced fewer than 10,000 sequences were dropped from the analysis, 42 CVID repertoires remained. TCRdb holds this immuneACCESS table with in-frame rearrangements only. Some clones are missing; in checked studies, unresolved V genes explain under half, and the rest has no known cause. Clonal size and the V and J genes are those of that table, whereas D and trimming came from the DNA. Here the sample lists 15,000 to 25,000 clones, none seen once only. The ten biggest clones cover about 22% of the sample.

The V gene is TRBV13 and the J gene is TRBJ1-1, with TRBD1 as a weak D call on 5 bases. The receptor's source is a human donor with common variable immunodeficiency. Sequenced material: peripheral blood mononuclear cells. CDR3 bases read: TGTGCCAGCAGCTTGGGACTTAAGAACACTGAA. The translation is CASSLGLKNTE. Given in full, the CDR3 is CASSLGLKNTEAFF.